This T cell receptor beta chain derives from a study of T cell changes during pregnancy in multiple sclerosis. The table came from immunoSEQ multiplex PCR; TCRdb's copy has only in-frame clones and leaves some out. This table holds roughly 89,000 clones, 90% to 95% found once. The CDR3 sequence is 15 residues long. Deletions cut 0 bases from V and 5 bases from J, with 14 bases between. Per the germline V gene, CDR1 is MGHRA and CDR2 is YSYEKL. The V and J genes are TRBV4-1 and TRBJ2-7; perhaps TRBD1 as D (7 bases). This specimen consisted of peripheral blood, obtained after pregnancy. The clonotype originates from a female donor in good health, enrolled as a control in a pregnancy study. CDR3 amino acids: CASSQDQEGADEQYF. DNA of the CDR3: TGCGCCAGCAGCCAAGATCAGGAGGGGGCGGACGAGCAGTACTTC.